One and the same sample provided the 15 T cell receptor beta chains below, sequenced in a study of T cell repertoires in cytomegalovirus infection (dated by TCRdb to about 2019). Their antigen targets remain unknown. Interpreted using the paper, the treatment or condition label stands for: in vitro stimulation with specific CMV peptide epitopes to enrich CMV-specific T cells. Sequencing was performed on an Illumina HiSeq 1500. The raw public data were reprocessed by TCRdb itself: fastp quality trimming at Q25, MiXCR clonotype calling, in-frame beta chains only. A single entry per CDR3 protein holds the most common genes and DNA from its merged rows. The sample data list around 430,000 distinct CDR3 sequences, and roughly 42% of these were observed just once. The ten largest clones take up 43% of the sample. The input for sequencing was cultured PBMCs, taken from culture after CMV antigen stimulation. Receptors originate from a human donor in good health (CMV status not recorded). Some clones in this sample may be carry-over from other donors' samples.

CDR3 sequence reads: CASSLKGLSYEQYF. CDR3 bases: TGTGCCAGCAGCTTAAAGGGGTTGTCCTACGAGCAGTACTTC. The genes are TRBV7-2 and TRBJ2-7, with a weak D call TRBD1 (5 bases). This CDR3 region has 14 residues. Per the germline V gene, CDR1 is SGHTA and CDR2 is FQGNSA. The germline V and J ends were trimmed by 2 bases and 1 base, with 9 bases remaining between them.

The chain employs TRBV15 and TRBJ2-3, with 7 bases lining up with TRBD2. The V segment lost 4 bases and the J segment 5 bases; nucleotides outside the gene matches: 3. The V gene's germline CDR1 is LNHNV and CDR2 YYDKDF (reference sequence). This CDR3 is 13 amino acids long. Here the CDR3 DNA reads TGTGCCACCAGCAATCGGGGGGTAGATACGCAGTATTTT. Amino acids: CATSNRGVDTQYF.

Note on this clonotype: The conserved final phenylalanine or tryptophan is absent from the CDR3, which likely points to a read error. This chain joins TRBV7-2 and TRBJ2-3; weak D call: TRBD1 (6 bases). The CDR3 extends over 13 amino acids. Germline CDR1 is SGHTA and CDR2 is FQGNSA. The V end lost 1 base, the J end lost 6 bases, and 8 bases lay between the germline ends. The CDR3 loop reads CASSLVRGDTQYY. As DNA, the CDR3 is TGTGCCAGCAGCTTAGTCAGGGGCGATACGCAGTATTAT.

This clonotype has only a few counts. The genes are TRBV19 and TRBJ1-5; D gene ambiguous. This CDR3 region has 15 residues. V lost 1 base and J lost 7, with 14 bases in between. Germline V gene lookup returns CDR1 LNHDA and CDR2 SQIVND (reference sequence). This chain's CDR3 is CASSIGRGPGQPQHF. DNA for the CDR3: TGTGCCAGTAGTATAGGGAGAGGGCCGGGACAGCCCCAGCATTTT.

The count of this clonotype is one. This rearrangement joins TRBV27 to TRBJ1-1; D gene ambiguous. Germline-derived CDR1 and CDR2 are MNHEY and SMNVEV (reference sequence). The V end lost 7 bases, the J end lost 5 bases, and 8 bases lay between the germline ends. This CDR3 is built from 11 residues. The CDR3 coding sequence is TGTGCCAGCATATCCGGGACTGAAGCTTTCTTT. This gives the protein CASISGTEAFF.

This chain connects TRBV7-9 to TRBJ2-1; 7 bases match TRBD2. This CDR3 has 15 residues. Germline V gives CDR1 SEHNR, CDR2 FQNEAQ (reference sequence). V dropped 1 base and J dropped 9; count of bases not matched to a gene: 9. CDR3 region: CASSLVGRRESEQFF. The CDR3 DNA reads as TGTGCCAGCAGCTTAGTCGGGAGGAGGGAAAGTGAGCAGTTCTTC.

The V call is TRBV20-1, the J call TRBJ1-1, with D perhaps TRBD1 (6 bases). This CDR3 region has 13 residues. Germline CDR1 reads DFQATT; CDR2 reads SNEGSKA (reference sequence). Trimming removed 5 bases from V and 2 bases from J, with 12 bases in between. The CDR3 loop is CSAADRLNTEAFF. CDR3 DNA: TGCAGTGCTGCTGACAGGCTCAACACTGAAGCTTTCTTT.

The table lists this clonotype with a few counts. The chain is built from TRBV6-1 and TRBJ2-1; 8 bases are a match to TRBD1. The germline V gene encodes CDR1 MNHNS and CDR2 SASEGT. J gave up 6 bases and V 6 bases, and 13 bases lay outside the gene matches. The CDR3 covers 16 residues. The CDR3: CASSSMGRDRFNEQFF. The CDR3 nucleotides are TGTGCCAGCAGCTCGATGGGCCGGGACAGGTTCAATGAGCAGTTCTTC.

V and J are TRBV10-3 and TRBJ1-5; TRBD1 might be the D (5 bases). V lost 2 bases, J lost 7 bases, and 9 bases lay in between. The CDR3 consists of 13 residues. Germline-derived CDR1 and CDR2 are ENHRY and SYGVKD. The CDR3: CAISEAGDQPQHF. CDR3 DNA sequence: TGTGCCATCAGTGAGGCCGGGGACCAGCCCCAGCATTTT.

The rearrangement joins TRBV20-1 to TRBJ1-2, with D possibly matching TRBD1 (5 bases). Per germline, CDR1 DFQATT and CDR2 SNEGSKA (reference sequence). The CDR3 extends over 14 amino acids. Trimming removed 5 bases from V and 3 bases from J, with 16 bases in between. CDR3: CSALIGQRDYGYTF. The CDR3 nucleotides are TGCAGTGCTCTGATAGGACAAAGGGACTATGGCTACACCTTC.

In this sample, this clonotype turned up a few times. The genes are TRBV7-2 and TRBJ2-5; perhaps D is TRBD1 or TRBD2 (5 bases each). The CDR3 totals 16 residues. The V end was cut by 4 bases, the J end by 1 base, with 16 bases between. In germline, CDR1 is SGHTA, CDR2 FQGNSA. The CDR3: CASSSNPPGTQETQYF. As DNA, the CDR3 is TGTGCCAGCAGCTCCAACCCGCCTGGGACCCAAGAGACCCAGTACTTC. The full variable domain, rest sourced from reference TRBV7-2 and TRBJ2-5, is GAGVSQSPSNKVTEKGKDVELRCDPISGHTALYWYRQSLGQGLEFLIYFQGNSAPDKSGLPSDRFSAERTGGSVSTLTIQRTQQEDSAVYLCASSSNPPGTQETQYFGPGTRLLVL.

The rearrangement uses TRBV6-6 and TRBJ2-3; TRBD2 aligns across 16 bases. V lost 10 bases, J lost 3 bases, and 10 bases stayed unmatched. The germline V gene has CDR1 MNHNY and CDR2 SVGAGI (reference sequence). CDR3 length: 17 residues. The CDR3: CATTGTSGGANTDTQYF. The CDR3 nucleotides are TGTGCCACCACCGGGACTAGCGGGGGGGCCAATACAGATACGCAGTATTTT.

The chain recombines TRBV6-5 with TRBJ1-1; no definite D call. Trimming pared 6 bases from V and 1 base from J, leaving 9 bases between. Germline values: CDR1 MNHEY, CDR2 SVGAGI. The CDR3 is 13 residues long. CDR3 loop: CASSTTENTEAFF. The CDR3 DNA reads TGTGCCAGCAGCACGACGGAGAACACTGAAGCTTTCTTT.

In DNA, the CDR3 is TGTGCCATCAGTGAGTCTGGACAGCCCCAGCATTTT. Its protein is CAISESGQPQHF. The rearrangement uses TRBV10-3 and TRBJ1-5; D is unclear. The CDR3 is made up of 12 amino acids. The ends were cut back, 0 bases at V and 7 bases at J, with 4 bases in the middle. In germline, CDR1 is ENHRY, CDR2 SYGVKD.

This clonotype was picked up a small number of times. Written as DNA, the CDR3 is TGTGCCAGCAGCTTATCCAGAGAGGATACGCAGTATTTT. Translation: CASSLSREDTQYF. The V and J genes are TRBV7-2 and TRBJ2-3; no clear D. Germline values: CDR1 SGHTA, CDR2 FQGNSA. CDR3 length: 13 residues. The germline V and J ends were trimmed by 2 bases and 6 bases, with 9 bases remaining between them.